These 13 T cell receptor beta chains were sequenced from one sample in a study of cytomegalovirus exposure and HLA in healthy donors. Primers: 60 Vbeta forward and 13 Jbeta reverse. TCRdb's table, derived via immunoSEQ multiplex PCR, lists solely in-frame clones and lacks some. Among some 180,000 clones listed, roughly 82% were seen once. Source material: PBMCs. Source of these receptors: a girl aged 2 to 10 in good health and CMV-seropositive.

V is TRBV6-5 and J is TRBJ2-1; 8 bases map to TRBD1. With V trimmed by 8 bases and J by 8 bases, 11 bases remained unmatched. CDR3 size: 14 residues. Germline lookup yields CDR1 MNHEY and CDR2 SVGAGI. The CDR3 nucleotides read TGTGCCAGCCGGACAGGGCCCTTAATCCATGAGCAGTTCTTC. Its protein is CASRTGPLIHEQFF.

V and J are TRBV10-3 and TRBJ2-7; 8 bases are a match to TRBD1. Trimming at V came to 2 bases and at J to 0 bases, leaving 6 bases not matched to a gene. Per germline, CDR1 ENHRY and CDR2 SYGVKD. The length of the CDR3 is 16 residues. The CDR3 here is CAISENRGTSSYEQYF. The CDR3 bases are TGTGCCATCAGTGAGAACAGGGGGACGAGCTCCTACGAGCAGTACTTC.

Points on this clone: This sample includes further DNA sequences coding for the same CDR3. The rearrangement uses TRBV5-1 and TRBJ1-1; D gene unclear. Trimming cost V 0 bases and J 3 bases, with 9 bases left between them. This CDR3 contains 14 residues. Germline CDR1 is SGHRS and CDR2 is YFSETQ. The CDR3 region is CASSLDGGDTEAFF. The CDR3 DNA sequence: TGCGCCAGCAGCTTGGACGGCGGCGACACTGAAGCTTTCTTT.

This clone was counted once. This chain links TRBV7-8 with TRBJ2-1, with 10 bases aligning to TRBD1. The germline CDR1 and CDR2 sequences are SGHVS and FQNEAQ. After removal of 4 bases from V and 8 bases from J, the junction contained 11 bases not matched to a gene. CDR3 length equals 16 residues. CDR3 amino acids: CASSSLPGQGSDEQFF. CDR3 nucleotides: TGTGCCAGCAGCTCCCTTCCGGGACAGGGGTCGGATGAGCAGTTCTTC.

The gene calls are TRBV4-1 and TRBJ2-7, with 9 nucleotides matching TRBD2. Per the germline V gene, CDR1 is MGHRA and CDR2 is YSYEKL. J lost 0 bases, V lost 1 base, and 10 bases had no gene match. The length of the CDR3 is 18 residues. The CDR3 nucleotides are TGCGCCAGCAGCCAAGGGACCGGGACTAGCATTGCCTCCTACGAGCAGTACTTC. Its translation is CASSQGTGTSIASYEQYF.

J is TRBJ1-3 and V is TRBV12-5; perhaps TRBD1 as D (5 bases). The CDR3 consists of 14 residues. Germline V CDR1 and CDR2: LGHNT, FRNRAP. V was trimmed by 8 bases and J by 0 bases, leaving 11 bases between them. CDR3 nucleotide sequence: TGTGCTAGTAGCGGGGGGAGCTCTGGAAACACCATATATTTT. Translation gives CASSGGSSGNTIYF. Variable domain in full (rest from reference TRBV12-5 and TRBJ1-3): DARVTQTPRHKVTEMGQEVTMRCQPILGHNTVFWYRQTMMQGLELLAYFRNRAPLDDSGMPKDRFSAEMPDATLATLKIQPSEPRDSAVYFCASSGGSSGNTIYFGEGSWLTVV.

CDR3 sequence: CASSLGSGGGNTEAFF. The CDR3, as DNA: TGTGCCAGCAGCTTAGGTTCCGGGGGTGGGAACACTGAAGCTTTCTTT. J is TRBJ1-1 and V is TRBV11-2; D perhaps matches TRBD1 (5 bases). Per the germline V gene, CDR1 is SGHAT and CDR2 is FQNNGV. There are 16 residues in the CDR3. V lost 1 base and J 1 base, leaving 13 bases between the germline ends. The full variable domain, rest sourced from reference TRBV11-2 and TRBJ1-1, is EAGVAQSPRYKIIEKRQSVAFWCNPISGHATLYWYQQILGQGPKLLIQFQNNGVVDDSQLPKDRFSAERLKGVDSTLKIQPAKLEDSAVYLCASSLGSGGGNTEAFFGQGTRLTVV.

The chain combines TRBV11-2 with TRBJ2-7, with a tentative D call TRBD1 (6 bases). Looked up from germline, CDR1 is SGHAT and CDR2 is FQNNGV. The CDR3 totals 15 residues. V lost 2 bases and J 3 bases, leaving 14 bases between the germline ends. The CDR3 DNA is TGTGCCAGCAGCTTAAACTTTCAGGGGTTCTACGAGCAGTACTTC. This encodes CASSLNFQGFYEQYF.

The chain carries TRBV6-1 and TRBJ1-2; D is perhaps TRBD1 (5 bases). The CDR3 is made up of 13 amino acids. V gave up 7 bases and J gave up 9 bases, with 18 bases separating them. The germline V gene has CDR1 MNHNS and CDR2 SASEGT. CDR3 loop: CASMVLGGSRYTF. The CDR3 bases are TGTGCCAGCATGGTGTTGGGGGGGAGTCGCTACACCTTC.

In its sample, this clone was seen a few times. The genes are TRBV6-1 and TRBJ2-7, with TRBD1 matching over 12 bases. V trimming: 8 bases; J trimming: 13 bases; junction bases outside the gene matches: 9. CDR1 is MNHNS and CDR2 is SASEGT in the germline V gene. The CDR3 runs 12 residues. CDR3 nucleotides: TGTGCCAGCCTGCAGAGGGGACAGGGGGCTTACTTC. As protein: CASLQRGQGAYF.

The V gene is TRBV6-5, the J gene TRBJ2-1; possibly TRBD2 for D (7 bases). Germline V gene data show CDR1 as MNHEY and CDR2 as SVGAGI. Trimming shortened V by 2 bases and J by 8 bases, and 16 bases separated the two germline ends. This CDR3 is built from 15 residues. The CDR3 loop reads CASSYGGGASDEQFF. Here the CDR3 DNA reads TGTGCCAGCAGTTACGGAGGGGGGGCCAGCGATGAGCAGTTCTTC.

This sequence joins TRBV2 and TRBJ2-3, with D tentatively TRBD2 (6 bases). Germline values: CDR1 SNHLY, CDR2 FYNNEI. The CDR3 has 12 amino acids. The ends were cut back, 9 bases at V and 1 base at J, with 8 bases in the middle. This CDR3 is CARASGTDTQYF. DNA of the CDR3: TGTGCCAGGGCTAGCGGCACAGATACGCAGTATTTT. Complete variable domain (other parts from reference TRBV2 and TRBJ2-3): EPEVTQTPSHQVTQMGQEVILRCVPISNHLYFYWYRQILGQKVEFLVSFYNNEISEKSEIFDDQFSVERPDGSNFTLKIRSTKLEDSAMYFCARASGTDTQYFGPGTRLTVL.

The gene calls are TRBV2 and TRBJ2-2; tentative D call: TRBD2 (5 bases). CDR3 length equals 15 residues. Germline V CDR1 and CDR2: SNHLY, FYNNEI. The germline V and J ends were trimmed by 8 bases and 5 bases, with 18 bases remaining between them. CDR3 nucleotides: TGTGCCAGCTCCCTCGGGGTGTCGATGACCGGGGAGCTGTTTTTT. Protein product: CASSLGVSMTGELFF.